The clone carrying this T cell receptor (beta chain) appeared a single time. Everyone who donated was a Caucasian adult who lived in Nashville, Tennessee. This sample was included in a study of shared clonotypes between healthy human individuals. Overall study context: CD4 naive cells filled three plates per donor, CD4 memory three, CD8 naive two and CD8 memory one.

This CDR3 has 15 amino acids. Trimming removed 0 bases from V and 5 bases from J; junction bases left unmatched: 5. Germline V gene data show CDR1 as SGHRS and CDR2 as YFSETQ. Source study methods: There were no quality scores in the junction-only immunoSEQ sequences, so filtering differed. Sequenced by immunoSEQ multiplex PCR; TCRdb stores in-frame clones only, minus some. That table furnishes V, J and clone size, whereas the DNA furnished D and trimming. This table holds 1 million to 1.2 million clones, around 77% found once. The sequence was obtained from a man aged 18 to 29 in good health. Some clones in this sample may be carry-over from other donors' samples. The chain employs TRBV5-1 and TRBJ1-5, with 7 bases matching TRBD1. The sequenced sample was memory CD4+ T cells from PBMCs. Subset: CD45RA-negative fraction. The chain's CDR3 is CASSLDRGGDQPQHF. The CDR3 DNA sequence: TGCGCCAGCAGCTTGGACAGGGGAGGGGATCAGCCCCAGCATTTT.